This TCR beta chain derives from a study of post-analysis software for immune sequencing data. Study details: Several disease courses (relapsing-remitting, secondary progressive and progressive-relapsing) of multiple sclerosis were included.

Broader study findings: Comparison of patients with controls showed a handful of TRBV segments more frequent in patients, TRBV5-6, TRBV5-1 and TRBV20-1 among them. Normalized Chao1 diversity in multiple sclerosis patients fell significantly below that of controls.

Unique molecular identifiers had been added to the TCR beta cDNA libraries. MiXCR was run by TCRdb on the PCR reads, yielding one entry per CDR3 protein. The repertoire consists of about 620,000 distinct CDR3 sequences, with roughly 46% occurring once and the leading ten covering 1.5% to 2%. Germline lookup yields CDR1 SGHNT and CDR2 YYREEE (reference sequence). The germline V and J ends were trimmed by 4 bases and 5 bases, with 15 bases remaining between them. The CDR3 consists of 14 residues. For this clonotype: What it binds is unknown.

This chain joins TRBV5-4 and TRBJ2-5; D may correspond to TRBD1 or TRBD2 (6 bases each). The specimen sequenced was blood. The receptor comes from a girl between 10 and 17 years old with multiple sclerosis. This CDR3 reads CASSDPRGDETQYF. CDR3 nucleotide sequence: TGTGCCAGCAGCGATCCGAGGGGGGACGAGACCCAGTACTTC.